The 21 T cell receptor beta chains below were found in one sample sequenced in a study of cytotoxic CD8 clonotypes in ibrutinib-treated CLL. Repertoires were generated with immunoSEQ multiplex PCR, while TCRdb's copy carries only in-frame clones and drops some. The data hold 55,000 to 60,000 clones, with about 54% observed a single time. The sample consisted of PBMCs, taken at disease progression, from a patient treated with ibrutinib. These receptors came from a human donor with chronic lymphocytic leukemia.

The chain couples TRBV2 to TRBJ2-7; 7 bases line up with TRBD1. V was clipped by 5 bases and J by 4 bases; unmatched bases: 14. The CDR3 loop spans 16 amino acids. The germline V gene has CDR1 SNHLY and CDR2 FYNNEI. The CDR3 DNA is TGTGCCAGCAGTCTAACAGGGGCCCAGGACAAGTACGAGCAGTACTTC. It encodes CASSLTGAQDKYEQYF.

This chain connects TRBV30 to TRBJ2-3; D not certain. CDR3 length: 15 residues. V was cut by 5 bases and J by 6 bases, with 21 bases left in between. Germline CDR1 and CDR2: GTSNPN and SVGIG (reference sequence). Here the CDR3 reads CAWRPQAYGVDTQYF. The CDR3 coding sequence is TGTGCCTGGCGACCCCAGGCATATGGAGTTGATACGCAGTATTTT.

The V and J genes are TRBV7-8 and TRBJ2-2; 8 nucleotides match TRBD2. Germline values: CDR1 SGHVS, CDR2 FQNEAQ. The CDR3 extends over 17 amino acids. V trimming: 5 bases; J trimming: 2 bases; junction bases outside the gene matches: 10. The CDR3 is CASSPIYSGANTGELFF. CDR3 DNA sequence: TGTGCCAGCAGCCCCATCTATAGCGGGGCAAACACCGGGGAGCTGTTTTTT.

V usage is TRBV18 and J usage is TRBJ1-2; perhaps TRBD1 as D (5 bases). Germline lookup yields CDR1 KGHSH and CDR2 LQKENI. The CDR3 is 15 residues long. V was trimmed by 5 bases and J by 7 bases, leaving 20 bases between them. CDR3: CASSSPGPLRGGYTF. The CDR3 DNA sequence: TGTGCCAGCTCATCGCCGGGACCTCTTCGGGGTGGCTACACCTTC.

This chain uses TRBV2 with TRBJ2-3, with 8 nucleotides matching TRBD1. CDR1 is SNHLY and CDR2 is FYNNEI in the germline V gene. V was clipped by 6 bases and J by 0 bases; unmatched bases: 14. The CDR3 covers 18 residues. CDR3 in amino acids: CASSSPSDRGRSTDTQYF. DNA of the CDR3: TGTGCCAGCAGCTCCCCTTCCGACAGGGGACGTAGCACAGATACGCAGTATTTT. The full variable domain, completed using reference TRBV2 and TRBJ2-3, is EPEVTQTPSHQVTQMGQEVILRCVPISNHLYFYWYRQILGQKVEFLVSFYNNEISEKSEIFDDQFSVERPDGSNFTLKIRSTKLEDSAMYFCASSSPSDRGRSTDTQYFGPGTRLTVL.

V usage is TRBV27 and J usage is TRBJ2-7, with 14 positions matching TRBD2. Trimming removed 5 bases from V and 4 bases from J; junction bases left unmatched: 10. The CDR3 is made up of 17 amino acids. The germline V gene has CDR1 MNHEY and CDR2 SMNVEV (reference sequence). The CDR3 DNA follows: TGTGCCAGCAGTCCTGGGACTAGCGGGAGATTAGGGTACGAGCAGTACTTC. Its translation: CASSPGTSGRLGYEQYF.

The chain combines TRBV6-4 with TRBJ2-7; a possible D gene is TRBD1 (6 bases). V was pared by 10 bases and J by 3 bases, with 13 bases between. Germline-derived CDR1 and CDR2 are MRHNA and SNTAGT. The CDR3 contains 12 residues. The CDR3 sequence is CATWDTDYEQYF. The CDR3 region has the DNA TGTGCCACCTGGGACACCGACTACGAGCAGTACTTC.

This clone was seen a handful of times. The rearrangement joins TRBV14 to TRBJ1-2; 8 bases are shared with TRBD1. V gave up 5 bases and J gave up 7 bases; unmatched junction bases: 9. Germline CDR1 SGHDN, CDR2 FVKESK. This CDR3 is built from 14 residues. The CDR3 DNA is TGTGCCAGCAGCTCACGGACAGGGAGCTTTGGCTACACCTTC. Its protein product is CASSSRTGSFGYTF.

This clone was seen many times. V usage is TRBV2 and J usage is TRBJ1-3, with a possible D match to TRBD1 (5 bases). This CDR3 has 13 amino acids. Looked up from germline, CDR1 is SNHLY and CDR2 is FYNNEI. V was trimmed by 6 bases and J by 7 bases, leaving 13 bases between them. CDR3: CASRTTEGNTIYF. CDR3 DNA sequence: TGTGCCAGCAGGACGACGGAGGGGAACACCATATATTTT. Using reference TRBV2 and TRBJ1-3 for the parts outside the CDR3, the full variable domain is EPEVTQTPSHQVTQMGQEVILRCVPISNHLYFYWYRQILGQKVEFLVSFYNNEISEKSEIFDDQFSVERPDGSNFTLKIRSTKLEDSAMYFCASRTTEGNTIYFGEGSWLTVV.

The genes are TRBV6-5 and TRBJ2-2; D remains unclear. CDR1 is MNHEY and CDR2 is SVGAGI in the germline V gene. The CDR3 totals 14 residues. The ends were cut back, 6 bases at V and 0 bases at J, with 8 bases in the middle. The CDR3 here is CASRWTANTGELFF. The CDR3 DNA follows: TGTGCCAGCAGATGGACGGCGAACACCGGGGAGCTGTTTTTT.

V usage is TRBV2 and J usage is TRBJ2-7, with unresolved D. V lost 6 bases and J 6 bases, leaving 15 bases between the germline ends. The CDR3 loop spans 13 amino acids. Germline CDR1 is SNHLY and CDR2 is FYNNEI. CDR3 region: CASSPQERTEQYF. The CDR3, as DNA: TGTGCCAGCAGCCCCCAGGAGAGGACCGAGCAGTACTTC.

The chain joins TRBV6-6 to TRBJ1-2; tentatively, D is TRBD1 (5 bases). V was trimmed by 5 bases and J by 5 bases, leaving 12 bases between them. Germline V CDR1 and CDR2: MNHNY, SVGAGI (reference sequence). The CDR3 has 13 amino acids. The CDR3, as DNA: TGTGCCAGCAGTCCAGGGCCCCAGTATGGCTACACCTTC. It is translated as CASSPGPQYGYTF.

The V call is TRBV19, the J call TRBJ2-2; TRBD1 matches 11 bases. Germline lookup yields CDR1 LNHDA and CDR2 SQIVND (reference sequence). V gave up 8 bases and J gave up 7 bases; unmatched junction bases: 12. The CDR3 sequence is 16 residues long. The CDR3 sequence is CASSPGTGGKSGELFF. As DNA, the CDR3 is TGTGCCAGTTCTCCCGGGACAGGGGGGAAGAGCGGGGAGCTGTTTTTT.

The V and J genes are TRBV18 and TRBJ1-5; D is perhaps TRBD1 (5 bases). The CDR3 extends over 16 amino acids. V gave up 2 bases and J gave up 2 bases, with 13 bases separating them. Germline loops: CDR1 KGHSH, CDR2 LQKENI. The CDR3 DNA follows: TGTGCCAGCTCACCATTGGGCGCGGGGGGCAATCAGCCCCAGCATTTT. As protein: CASSPLGAGGNQPQHF.

V and J are TRBV5-1 and TRBJ1-1; D unclear. The CDR3 contains 16 residues. The V and J ends lost 0 bases and 0 bases respectively, with 12 bases between them. CDR1 SGHRS and CDR2 YFSETQ come from the germline V gene. CDR3 region: CASSLAGGSMNTEAFF. CDR3 nucleotides: TGCGCCAGCAGCTTGGCCGGAGGGTCCATGAACACTGAAGCTTTCTTT.

This clone showed up just once. V usage is TRBV5-4 and J usage is TRBJ2-1; D not certain. The CDR3 length is 13 residues. The V end lost 4 bases, the J end lost 8 bases, and 13 bases lay between the germline ends. Germline V gene data show CDR1 as SGHNT and CDR2 as YYREEE (reference sequence). The CDR3 DNA sequence: TGTGCCAGCAGCCTTGCTCTGAACGATGAGCAGTTCTTC. Translation gives CASSLALNDEQFF.

The gene calls are TRBV15 and TRBJ2-5; D is unclear. The CDR3 length is 12 residues. V gave up 3 bases and J gave up 5 bases, with 7 bases separating them. Germline V CDR1 and CDR2: LNHNV, YYDKDF (reference sequence). The CDR3 protein is CATSSLGETQYF. The CDR3 nucleotides read TGTGCCACCAGCAGCCTAGGGGAGACCCAGTACTTC.

CDR3 sequence: CASSFYTGTGSYEQYF. DNA of the CDR3: TGTGCCAGCAGTTTCTATACCGGGACAGGTAGCTACGAGCAGTACTTC. The chain links TRBV28 to TRBJ2-7; 8 bases are shared with TRBD1. The CDR3 is 16 amino acids. The V gene's germline CDR1 is MDHEN and CDR2 SYDVKM. Germline trimming cut 3 bases from V and 3 bases from J; bases unmatched to any gene: 10.

This sequence joins TRBV5-4 and TRBJ1-2; D might be TRBD1 (6 bases). The V end lost 4 bases, the J end lost 3 bases, and 13 bases lay between the germline ends. The CDR3 is 14 amino acids. Per germline, CDR1 SGHNT and CDR2 YYREEE (reference sequence). The CDR3 protein is CASSPQGSYYGYTF. The CDR3 DNA is TGTGCCAGCAGCCCCCAGGGGTCCTACTATGGCTACACCTTC.

In this sample, this clone turned up a few times. In nucleotides, the CDR3 is TGTGCCAGCAGTTTGAGGGGATGGGGCAATCAGCCCCAGCATTTT. Translating it yields CASSLRGWGNQPQHF. The genes are TRBV27 and TRBJ1-5, with D possibly matching TRBD1 (5 bases). The CDR3 has 15 residues. Looked up from germline, CDR1 is MNHEY and CDR2 is SMNVEV (reference sequence). Trimming stripped 3 bases from V and 2 bases from J, with 11 bases between.

This chain uses TRBV4-3 with TRBJ2-3; a possible D gene is TRBD1 (5 bases). The CDR3 is 15 amino acids. Deletions cut 2 bases from V and 3 bases from J, with 12 bases between. CDR1 is LGHNA and CDR2 is YSLEER in the germline V gene. CDR3 DNA sequence: TGCGCCAGCAGCCAAAGTCAGGGTTGGACAGATACGCAGTATTTT. It yields the protein CASSQSQGWTDTQYF.